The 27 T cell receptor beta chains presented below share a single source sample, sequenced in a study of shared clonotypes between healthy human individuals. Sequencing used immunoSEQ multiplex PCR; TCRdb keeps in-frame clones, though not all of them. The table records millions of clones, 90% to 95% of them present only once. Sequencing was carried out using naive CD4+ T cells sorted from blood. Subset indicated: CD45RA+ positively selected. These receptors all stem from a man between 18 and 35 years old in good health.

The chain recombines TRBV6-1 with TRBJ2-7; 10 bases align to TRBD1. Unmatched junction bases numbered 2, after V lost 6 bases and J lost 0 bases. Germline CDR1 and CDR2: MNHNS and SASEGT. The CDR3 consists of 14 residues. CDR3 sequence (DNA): TGTGCCAGCAGGCGGACAGGGGGCTCCTACGAGCAGTACTTC. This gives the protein CASRRTGGSYEQYF.

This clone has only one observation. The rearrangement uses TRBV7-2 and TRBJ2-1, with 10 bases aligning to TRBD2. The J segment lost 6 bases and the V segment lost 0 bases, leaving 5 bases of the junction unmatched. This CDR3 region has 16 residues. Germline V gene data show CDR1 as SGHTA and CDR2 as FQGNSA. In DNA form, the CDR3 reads TGTGCCAGCAGCTTAGCGTTTACTAGCGGGGCCAATGAGCAGTTCTTC. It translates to CASSLAFTSGANEQFF.

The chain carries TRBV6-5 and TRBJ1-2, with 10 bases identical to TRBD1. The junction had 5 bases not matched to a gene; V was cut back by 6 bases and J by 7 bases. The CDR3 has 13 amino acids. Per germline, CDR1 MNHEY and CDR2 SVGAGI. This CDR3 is CASRGTGEGGYTF. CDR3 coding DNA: TGTGCCAGCAGGGGGACAGGGGAGGGTGGCTACACCTTC.

The CDR3 sequence: CASRRQQNTEAFF. CDR3 sequence (DNA): TGTGCCAGCAGGCGACAGCAGAACACTGAAGCTTTCTTT. J is TRBJ1-1 and V is TRBV10-3; D may be TRBD1 (5 bases). Germline V gives CDR1 ENHRY, CDR2 SYGVKD. Trimming stripped 10 bases from V and 1 base from J, with 13 bases between. The CDR3 runs 13 residues.

The chain's CDR3 is CSVANRTATDTQYF. CDR3 nucleotide sequence: TGCAGCGTTGCTAACCGGACTGCCACAGATACGCAGTATTTT. The V call is TRBV29-1, the J call TRBJ2-3; D may be TRBD2 (5 bases). This CDR3 contains 14 residues. With 4 bases removed from V and 2 bases from J, the gap between germline ends came to 13 bases. Per germline, CDR1 SQVTM and CDR2 ANQGSEA.

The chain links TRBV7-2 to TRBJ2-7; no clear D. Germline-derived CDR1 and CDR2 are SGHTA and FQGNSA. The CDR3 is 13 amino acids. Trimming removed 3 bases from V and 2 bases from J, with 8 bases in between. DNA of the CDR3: TGTGCCAGCAGCTTTAGCCAGCCCTACGAGCAGTACTTC. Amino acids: CASSFSQPYEQYF.

In nucleotides, the CDR3 is TGTGCCATCAGTGGGACTCTGGGGGTTGGAGTCTCTGGGGCCAACGTCCTGACTTTC. Encoded protein: CAISGTLGVGVSGANVLTF. J is TRBJ2-6 and V is TRBV10-3; the D call may be TRBD1 or TRBD2 (5 bases each). This CDR3 has 19 residues. V gave up 4 bases and J gave up 0 bases, with 19 bases separating them. In germline, CDR1 is ENHRY, CDR2 SYGVKD.

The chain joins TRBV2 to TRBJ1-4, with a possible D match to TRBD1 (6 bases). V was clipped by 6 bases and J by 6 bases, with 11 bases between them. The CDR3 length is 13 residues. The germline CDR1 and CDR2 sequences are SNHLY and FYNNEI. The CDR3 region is CASRNRADEKLFF. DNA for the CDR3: TGTGCCAGCAGGAACAGGGCCGATGAAAAACTGTTTTTT.

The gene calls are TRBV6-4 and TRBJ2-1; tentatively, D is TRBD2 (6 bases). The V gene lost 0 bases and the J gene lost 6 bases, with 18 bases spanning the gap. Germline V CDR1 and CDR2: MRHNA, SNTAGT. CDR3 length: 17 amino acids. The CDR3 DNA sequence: TGTGCCAGCAGTGACTCGAGGGTACCGGGAGTGGTCAATGAGCAGTTCTTC. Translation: CASSDSRVPGVVNEQFF.

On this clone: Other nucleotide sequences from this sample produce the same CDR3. CDR3 loop: CASSPQGRHEQYF. The CDR3 nucleotides read TGTGCCAGCTCACCACAGGGTCGGCACGAGCAGTACTTC. The chain combines TRBV18 with TRBJ2-7; no definite D call. The CDR3 contains 13 residues. In germline, CDR1 is KGHSH, CDR2 LQKENI. Trimming removed 1 base at V and 5 bases at J, with 9 bases between.

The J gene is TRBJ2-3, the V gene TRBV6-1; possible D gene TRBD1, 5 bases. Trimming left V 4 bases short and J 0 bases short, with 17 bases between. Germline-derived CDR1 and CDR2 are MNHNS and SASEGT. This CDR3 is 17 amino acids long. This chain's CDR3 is CASSGQTDPRSTDTQYF. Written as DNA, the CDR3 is TGTGCCAGCAGTGGACAGACGGATCCTCGAAGCACAGATACGCAGTATTTT.

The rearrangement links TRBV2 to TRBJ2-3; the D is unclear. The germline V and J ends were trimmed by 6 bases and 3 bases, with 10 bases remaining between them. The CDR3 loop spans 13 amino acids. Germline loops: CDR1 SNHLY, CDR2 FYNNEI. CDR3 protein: CASRKASTDTQYF. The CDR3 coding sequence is TGTGCCAGCAGGAAGGCTTCAACAGATACGCAGTATTTT.

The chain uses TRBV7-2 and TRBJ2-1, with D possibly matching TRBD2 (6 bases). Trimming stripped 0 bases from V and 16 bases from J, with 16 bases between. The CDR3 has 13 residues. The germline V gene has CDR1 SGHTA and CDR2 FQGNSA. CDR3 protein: CASSLAQTRGGFF. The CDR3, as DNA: TGTGCCAGCAGCTTAGCGCAGACTAGGGGCGGATTCTTC.

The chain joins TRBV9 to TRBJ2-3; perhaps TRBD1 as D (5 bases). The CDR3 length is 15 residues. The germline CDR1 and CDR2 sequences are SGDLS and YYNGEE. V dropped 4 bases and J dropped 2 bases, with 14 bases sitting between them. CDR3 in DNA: TGTGCCAGCAGCCTGAGTGGGGCTGACACAGATACGCAGTATTTT. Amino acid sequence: CASSLSGADTDTQYF.

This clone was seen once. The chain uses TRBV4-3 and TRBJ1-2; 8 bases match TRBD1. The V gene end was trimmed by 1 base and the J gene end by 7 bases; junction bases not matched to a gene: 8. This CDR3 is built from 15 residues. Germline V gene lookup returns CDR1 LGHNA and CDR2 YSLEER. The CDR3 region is CASSQADRALGGYTF. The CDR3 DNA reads TGCGCCAGCAGCCAAGCGGACAGGGCATTGGGTGGCTACACCTTC.

CDR3 DNA: TGTGCCAGCGGCTTTGGGGCGCCCGGGGGAAACATTCAGTACTTC. This codes for CASGFGAPGGNIQYF. This rearrangement joins TRBV27 to TRBJ2-4; D may be TRBD2 (6 bases). Germline V gene lookup returns CDR1 MNHEY and CDR2 SMNVEV (reference sequence). V lost 8 bases and J 6 bases, leaving 20 bases between the germline ends. The CDR3 covers 15 residues.

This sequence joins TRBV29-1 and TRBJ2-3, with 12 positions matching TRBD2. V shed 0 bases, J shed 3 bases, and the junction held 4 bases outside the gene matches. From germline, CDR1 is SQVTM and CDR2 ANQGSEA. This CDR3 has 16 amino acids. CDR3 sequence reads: CSVEETSGRATDTQYF. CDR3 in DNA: TGCAGCGTTGAAGAGACTAGCGGGAGAGCTACAGATACGCAGTATTTT.

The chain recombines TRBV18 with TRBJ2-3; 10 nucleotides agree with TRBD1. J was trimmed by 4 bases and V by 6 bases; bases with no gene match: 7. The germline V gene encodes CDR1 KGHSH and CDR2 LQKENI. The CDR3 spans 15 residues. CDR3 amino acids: CASSGGQGVADTQYF. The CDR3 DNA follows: TGTGCCAGCTCGGGCGGACAGGGGGTCGCAGATACGCAGTATTTT.

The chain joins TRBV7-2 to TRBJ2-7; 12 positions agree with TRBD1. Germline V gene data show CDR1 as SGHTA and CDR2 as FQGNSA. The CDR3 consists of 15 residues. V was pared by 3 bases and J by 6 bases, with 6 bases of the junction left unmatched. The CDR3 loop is CASSFQGTGGVEQYF. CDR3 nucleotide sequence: TGTGCCAGCAGCTTCCAGGGGACAGGGGGCGTCGAGCAGTACTTC.

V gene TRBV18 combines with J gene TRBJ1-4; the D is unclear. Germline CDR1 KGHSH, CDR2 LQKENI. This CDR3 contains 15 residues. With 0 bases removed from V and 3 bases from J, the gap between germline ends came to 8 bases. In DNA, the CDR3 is TGTGCCAGCTCACCACCGGGGAAACCTAATGAAAAACTGTTTTTT. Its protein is CASSPPGKPNEKLFF. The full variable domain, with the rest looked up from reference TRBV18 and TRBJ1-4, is NAGVMQNPRHLVRRRGQEARLRCSPMKGHSHVYWYRQLPEEGLKFMVYLQKENIIDESGMPKERFSAEFPKEGPSILRIQQVVRGDSAAYFCASSPPGKPNEKLFFGSGTQLSVL.

The CDR3 protein is CASSHGSYEQYF. Here the CDR3 DNA reads TGTGCCAGCAGCCACGGATCCTACGAGCAGTACTTC. The chain employs TRBV11-1 and TRBJ2-7; D is unclear. The V gene's germline CDR1 is SGHAT and CDR2 FQDESV (reference sequence). The CDR3 is 12 residues long. Trimming removed 5 bases from V and 1 base from J, with 6 bases in between.

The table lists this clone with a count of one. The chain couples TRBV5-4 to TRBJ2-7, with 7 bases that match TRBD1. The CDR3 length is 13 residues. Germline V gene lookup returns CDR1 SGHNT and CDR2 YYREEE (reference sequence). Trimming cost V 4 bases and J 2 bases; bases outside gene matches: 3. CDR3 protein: CASSPGQTYEQYF. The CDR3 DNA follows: TGTGCCAGCAGCCCGGGACAGACCTACGAGCAGTACTTC.

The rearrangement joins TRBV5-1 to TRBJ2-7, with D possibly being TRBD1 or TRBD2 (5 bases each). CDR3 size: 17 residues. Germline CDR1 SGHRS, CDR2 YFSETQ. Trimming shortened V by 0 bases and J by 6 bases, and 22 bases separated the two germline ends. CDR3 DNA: TGCGCCAGCAGCTTGGCGGTGGGGGACGTCCTACGTTCCGAGCAGTACTTC. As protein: CASSLAVGDVLRSEQYF.

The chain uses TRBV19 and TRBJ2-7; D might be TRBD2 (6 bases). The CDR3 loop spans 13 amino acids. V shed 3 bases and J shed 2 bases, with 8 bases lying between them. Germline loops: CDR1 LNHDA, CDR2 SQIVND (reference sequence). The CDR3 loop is CASSIASAYEQYF. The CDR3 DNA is TGTGCCAGTAGTATCGCTAGCGCCTACGAGCAGTACTTC.

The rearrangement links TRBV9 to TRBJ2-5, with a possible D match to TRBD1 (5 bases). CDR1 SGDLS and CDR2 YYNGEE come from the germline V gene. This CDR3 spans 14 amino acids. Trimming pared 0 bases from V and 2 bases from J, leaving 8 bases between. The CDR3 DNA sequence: TGTGCCAGCAGCGTAGCAGGGTTTCAAGAGACCCAGTACTTC. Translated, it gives CASSVAGFQETQYF.

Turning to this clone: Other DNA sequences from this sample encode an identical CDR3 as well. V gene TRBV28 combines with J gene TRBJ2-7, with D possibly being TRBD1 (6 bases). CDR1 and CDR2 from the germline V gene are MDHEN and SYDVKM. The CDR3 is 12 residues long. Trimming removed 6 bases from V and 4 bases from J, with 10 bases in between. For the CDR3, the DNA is TGTGCCAGCAGGGACAGAGTTTACGAGCAGTACTTC. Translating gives CASRDRVYEQYF.

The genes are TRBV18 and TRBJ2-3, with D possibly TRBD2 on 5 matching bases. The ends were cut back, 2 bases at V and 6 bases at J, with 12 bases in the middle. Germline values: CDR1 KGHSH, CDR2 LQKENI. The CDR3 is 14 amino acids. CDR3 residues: CASSPGASRDTQYF. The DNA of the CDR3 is TGTGCCAGCTCACCAGGTGCTAGCCGGGATACGCAGTATTTT.